This T cell receptor (beta chain) was sequenced for a study of OX40 agonist ivuxolimab in advanced cancers. As for the study more broadly: Ivuxolimab was an agonistic, fully human IgG2 monoclonal antibody directed against OX40 (CD134), a costimulatory receptor. Intravenous ivuxolimab was administered to patients every 2 weeks at six dose levels: 0.01, 0.1, 0.3, 1.5, 3 and 10 mg/kg. Of the approximately 50 patients in dose escalation, some 20 had hepatocellular carcinoma, some 15 had melanoma, 9 had renal cell carcinoma and 9 had head and neck cancer. In the dose-escalation cohort, roughly 82% of patients were male, and the mean age was 60 years with a range of roughly 20 to 80. Prior anti-PD-1, anti-PD-L1 or anti-CTLA-4 therapy was permitted, and 40% of dose-escalation patients had received checkpoint inhibitors. Partial responses occurred in three dose-escalation patients, of whom one had hepatocellular carcinoma and two had cutaneous melanoma. Peripheral TCRbeta sequencing aimed to test whether ivuxolimab altered TCR sequence diversity and caused clonal T-cell expansion. The paper covers the monotherapy dose-escalation part of the phase I ivuxolimab trial, which included N ≈ 50 patients. General findings and caveats noted by the study authors: After ivuxolimab, expanded clones were on average more numerous among CD8+ T cells than among CD4+ T cells. The antigen specificity of the peripheral T cells that underwent clonal expansion was not determined. At doses from 0.1 to 3.0 mg/kg, clonal expansion was seen in both CD4+ and CD8+ blood T cells between baseline and week 6. Low levels of normalized T-cell clonal expansion were also seen in some patients who did not respond. In partial responders in the 0.1-3.0 mg/kg groups, normalized peripheral clonal expansion was found to be among the lowest, especially among CD8+ T cells.

To sequence the TCRbeta CDR3 region, genomic DNA was isolated from the sorted cells. The immunoSEQ Assay was used for sequencing of TCRbeta CDR3 regions. TCRdb stores this immuneACCESS table with in-frame sequences only. Part of the clones is absent; in the studies checked, under half of the shortfall reflects unresolved V genes, and no reason is known for the rest. The sample table holds roughly 26,000 clones, of which about 74% were seen once. Of the sample, more than 11% is held by the ten largest clones. Counted from cysteine to phenylalanine, this CDR3 has 14 amino acids. CDR3 DNA only is kept here, 42 bases in frame from base 1. V drops 6 bases and J drops 4 bases, leaving 13 bases in between. For CDR1 and CDR2, the germline V gene lists SGHVS and FQNEAQ. Concerning this clone: Its antigen target is currently unknown. The input lacks base qualities; no much larger clone sits a single base away.

Patients with a history of autoimmune disease or receiving systemic immunosuppression were excluded from the trial. In every dose cohort, peripheral blood was drawn for TCR sequencing at baseline, cycle 4 day 1, and cycle 7 day 1. Samples came from an open-label, multicenter, first-in-human phase I dose-escalation trial of ivuxolimab. Adults with locally advanced or metastatic melanoma, renal cell carcinoma, hepatocellular carcinoma or head and neck squamous cell carcinoma were enrolled in the trial. Before TCR sequencing, CD4+ T cells and CD8+ T cells were sorted from peripheral blood as separate populations.

This receptor was obtained from an adult with an advanced solid tumor such as melanoma, head and neck, liver or kidney cancer. The rearrangement combines TRBV7-8 with TRBJ1-5; TRBD1 might be the D gene, on 6 matching bases. The source was CD4+ or CD8+ T cells sorted from blood, collected in a trial of the OX40 agonist ivuxolimab. DNA sequence: TGTGCCAGCAGGAGGACAGCGGAGAATCAGCCCCAGCATTTT. It translates to CASRRTAENQPQHF.